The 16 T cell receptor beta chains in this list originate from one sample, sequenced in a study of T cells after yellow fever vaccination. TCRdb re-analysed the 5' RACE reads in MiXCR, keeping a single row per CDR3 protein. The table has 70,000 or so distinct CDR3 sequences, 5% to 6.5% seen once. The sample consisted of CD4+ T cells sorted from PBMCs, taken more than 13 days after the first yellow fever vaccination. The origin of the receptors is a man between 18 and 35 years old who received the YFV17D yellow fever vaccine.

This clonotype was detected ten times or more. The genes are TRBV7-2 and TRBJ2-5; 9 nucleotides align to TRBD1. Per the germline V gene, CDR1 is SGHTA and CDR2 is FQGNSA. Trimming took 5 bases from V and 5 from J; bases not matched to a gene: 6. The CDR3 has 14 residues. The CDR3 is CASSQGQGRETQYF. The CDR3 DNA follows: TGTGCCAGCAGCCAAGGACAGGGGCGGGAGACCCAGTACTTC.

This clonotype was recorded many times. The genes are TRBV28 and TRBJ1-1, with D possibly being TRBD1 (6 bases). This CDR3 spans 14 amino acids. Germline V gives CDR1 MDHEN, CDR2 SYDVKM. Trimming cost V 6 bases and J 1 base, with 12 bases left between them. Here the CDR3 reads CASRSGVANTEAFF. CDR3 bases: TGTGCCAGCAGATCAGGGGTCGCGAACACTGAAGCTTTCTTT.

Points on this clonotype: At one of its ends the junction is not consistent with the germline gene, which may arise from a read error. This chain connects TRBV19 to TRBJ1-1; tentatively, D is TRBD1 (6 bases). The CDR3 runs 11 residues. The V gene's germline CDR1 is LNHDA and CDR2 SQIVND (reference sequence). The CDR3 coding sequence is TGTGCCAGTAGTATAGGAGGGGGTGTGATCTTT. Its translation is CASSIGGGVIF.

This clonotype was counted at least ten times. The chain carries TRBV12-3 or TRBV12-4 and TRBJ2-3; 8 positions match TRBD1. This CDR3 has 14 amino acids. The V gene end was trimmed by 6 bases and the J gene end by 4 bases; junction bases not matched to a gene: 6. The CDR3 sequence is CASRSRGRPDTQYF. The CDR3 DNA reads TGTGCCAGCAGGAGCAGGGGGCGTCCAGATACGCAGTATTTT.

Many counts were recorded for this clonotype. The CDR3 sequence is CASSVAEGRETQYF. The CDR3 DNA reads TGCGCCAGCAGCGTGGCCGAGGGGAGGGAGACCCAGTACTTC. This sequence joins TRBV5-1 and TRBJ2-5; tentative D call: TRBD2 (6 bases). Germline V gives CDR1 SGHRS, CDR2 YFSETQ. The CDR3 length is 14 residues. Trimming stripped 4 bases from V and 5 bases from J, with 15 bases between.

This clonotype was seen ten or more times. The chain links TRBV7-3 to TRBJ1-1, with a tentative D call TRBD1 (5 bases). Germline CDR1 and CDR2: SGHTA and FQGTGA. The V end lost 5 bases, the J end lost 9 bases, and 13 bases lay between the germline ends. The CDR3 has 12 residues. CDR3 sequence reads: CASSTGPGQAFF. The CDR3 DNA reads TGTGCCAGCAGCACGGGGCCAGGGCAAGCTTTCTTT.

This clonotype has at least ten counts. The CDR3 DNA reads as TGTGCCAGCTCAGATGGGAGGGGATATGGCTACACCTTC. Protein sequence: CASSDGRGYGYTF. V and J are TRBV18 and TRBJ1-2; weak D call: TRBD1 (5 bases). CDR1 KGHSH and CDR2 LQKENI come from the germline V gene. Trimming left V 5 bases short and J 5 bases short, with 12 bases between. The CDR3 totals 13 residues.

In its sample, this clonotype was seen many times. The DNA of the CDR3 is TGTGCCAGCAGCCCCCGACCGGACACTGAAGCTTTCTTT. As protein: CASSPRPDTEAFF. V usage is TRBV5-5 and J usage is TRBJ1-1; unclear D gene. This CDR3 has 13 residues. Germline CDR1 is SGHKS and CDR2 is YYEKEE (reference sequence). The V and J ends lost 4 bases and 3 bases respectively, with 10 bases between them.

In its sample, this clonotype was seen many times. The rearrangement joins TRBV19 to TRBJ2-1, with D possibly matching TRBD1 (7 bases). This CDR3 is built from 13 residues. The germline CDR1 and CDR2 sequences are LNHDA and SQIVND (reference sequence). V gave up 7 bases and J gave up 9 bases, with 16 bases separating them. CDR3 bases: TGTGCCAGTATGGAGGGGGCCGCGCGTGAGCAGTTCTTC. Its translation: CASMEGAAREQFF.

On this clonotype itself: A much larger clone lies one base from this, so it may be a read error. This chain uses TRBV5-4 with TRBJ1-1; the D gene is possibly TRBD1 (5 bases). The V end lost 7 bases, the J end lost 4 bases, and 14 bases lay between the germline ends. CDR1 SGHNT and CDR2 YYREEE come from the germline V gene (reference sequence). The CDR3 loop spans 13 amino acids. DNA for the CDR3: TGTGCCAGCTCGGAAAATGGGGGCACTGAAGCTTTCTTT. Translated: CASSENGGTEAFF.

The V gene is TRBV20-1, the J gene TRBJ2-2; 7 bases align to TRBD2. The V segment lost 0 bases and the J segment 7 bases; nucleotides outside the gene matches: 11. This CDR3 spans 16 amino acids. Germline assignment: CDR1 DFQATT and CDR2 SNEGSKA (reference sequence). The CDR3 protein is CSARDYRVGEGGELFF. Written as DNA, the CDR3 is TGCAGTGCTAGAGATTATCGTGTGGGGGAGGGCGGGGAGCTGTTTTTT.

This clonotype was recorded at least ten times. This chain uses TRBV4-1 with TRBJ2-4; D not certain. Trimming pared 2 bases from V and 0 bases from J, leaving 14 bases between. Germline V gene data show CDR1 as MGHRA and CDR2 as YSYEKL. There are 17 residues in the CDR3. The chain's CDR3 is CASSQKGGFGAKNIQYF. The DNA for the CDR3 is TGCGCCAGCAGCCAAAAGGGCGGCTTCGGAGCCAAAAACATTCAGTACTTC.

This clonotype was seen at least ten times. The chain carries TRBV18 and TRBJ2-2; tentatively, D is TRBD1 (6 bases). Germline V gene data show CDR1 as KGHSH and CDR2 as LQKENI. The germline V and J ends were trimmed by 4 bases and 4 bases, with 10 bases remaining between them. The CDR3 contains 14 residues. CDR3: CASSRYRVTGELFF. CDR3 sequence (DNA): TGTGCCAGCTCACGCTACAGGGTCACCGGGGAGCTGTTTTTT.

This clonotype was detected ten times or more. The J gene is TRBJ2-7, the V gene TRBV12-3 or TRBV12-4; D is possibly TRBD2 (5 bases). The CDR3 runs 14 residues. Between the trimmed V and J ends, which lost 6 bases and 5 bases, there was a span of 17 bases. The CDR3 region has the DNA TGTGCCAGCAGCCTCACTTTCCGGGGTGACGAGCAGTACTTC. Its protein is CASSLTFRGDEQYF.

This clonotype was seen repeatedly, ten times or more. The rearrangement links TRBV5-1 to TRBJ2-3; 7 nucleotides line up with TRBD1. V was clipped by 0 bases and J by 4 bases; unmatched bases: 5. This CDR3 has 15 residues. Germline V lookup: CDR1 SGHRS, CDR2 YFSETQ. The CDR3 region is CASSLVARGSDTQYF. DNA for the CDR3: TGCGCCAGCAGCTTGGTAGCCAGGGGGTCAGATACGCAGTATTTT.

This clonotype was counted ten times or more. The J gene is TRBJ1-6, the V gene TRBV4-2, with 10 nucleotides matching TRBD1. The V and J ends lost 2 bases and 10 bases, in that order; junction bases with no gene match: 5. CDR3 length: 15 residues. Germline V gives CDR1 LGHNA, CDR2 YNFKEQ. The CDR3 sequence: CASSQHPGQGSPLHF. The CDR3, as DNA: TGTGCCAGCAGCCAACACCCGGGACAGGGGTCACCCCTCCACTTT.